The next 10 T cell receptor beta chains were all read from a single sample in a study of Ad26.COV2.S vaccination and SARS-CoV-2 variants. Libraries were prepared by immunoSEQ multiplex PCR; TCRdb keeps only in-frame clonotypes and omits some of them. The table records a few hundred thousand clones, more than 80% of them present only once. The treatment: some 19 received Ad26.COV2.S at low or high dose, single or two shots; 5 received placebo; per-sample allocation not given. Day 63 following the first vaccine or placebo injection was when the samples were taken. The source was peripheral blood, collected in a trial of Ad26.COV2.S vaccine versus placebo. These receptors originate from a person aged 18 to 65 who received the Ad26.COV2.S COVID-19 vaccine or a placebo.

The chain carries TRBV6-5 and TRBJ1-4; the D gene is possibly TRBD1 (5 bases). V was pared by 6 bases and J by 4 bases, with 15 bases between. CDR1 is MNHEY and CDR2 is SVGAGI in the germline V gene. The CDR3 extends over 15 amino acids. The CDR3 DNA follows: TGTGCCAGCAGCTCCGGGGGTTCCTTTAATGAAAAACTGTTTTTT. Its protein product is CASSSGGSFNEKLFF.

The chain employs TRBV7-2 and TRBJ1-2, with D tentatively TRBD1 (5 bases). Germline CDR1 SGHTA, CDR2 FQGNSA. CDR3 size: 15 residues. Trimming took 5 bases from V and 7 from J, leaving 20 bases between them. In nucleotides, the CDR3 is TGTGCCAGCAGCCCCCGGGGCAGGCCAGACGGTGGCTACACCTTC. Its protein product is CASSPRGRPDGGYTF.

The DNA of the CDR3 is TGTGCCAGTAACTCGGGACTAGCGGGTCTCAATGAGCAGTTCTTC. It is translated as CASNSGLAGLNEQFF. This chain uses TRBV19 with TRBJ2-1; TRBD2 matches 12 bases. Per germline, CDR1 LNHDA and CDR2 SQIVND (reference sequence). V lost 7 bases and J lost 6; bases outside the gene matches: 7. This CDR3 contains 15 residues.

The chain links TRBV2 to TRBJ1-1, with D unresolved. V lost 7 bases to trimming and J lost 4 bases, with 4 bases between them. The length of the CDR3 is 10 residues. The germline V gene has CDR1 SNHLY and CDR2 FYNNEI. The CDR3: CASIFTEAFF. The CDR3 coding sequence is TGTGCCAGCATATTCACTGAAGCTTTCTTT.

The chain uses TRBV2 and TRBJ2-7; TRBD1 matches 10 bases. CDR3 length equals 15 residues. Germline V CDR1 and CDR2: SNHLY, FYNNEI. J lost 5 bases, V lost 4 bases, and 8 bases had no gene match. The CDR3 nucleotides read TGTGCCAGCAGTGCGGGGACAGGGGTCGTCCACGAGCAGTACTTC. This sequence encodes CASSAGTGVVHEQYF.

The gene calls are TRBV5-6 and TRBJ2-1; D possibly corresponds to TRBD2 (6 bases). CDR1 SGHDT and CDR2 YYEEEE come from the germline V gene. The CDR3 covers 15 residues. Trimming cost V 0 bases and J 4 bases, with 11 bases left between them. CDR3 residues: CASSLGLATYNEQFF. CDR3 in DNA: TGTGCCAGCAGCTTGGGTCTAGCGACTTACAATGAGCAGTTCTTC.

Details on this clone: At the DNA level, this CDR3 is encoded by other sequences in the same sample as well. This sequence joins TRBV6-5 and TRBJ1-2; 7 bases are shared with TRBD1. This CDR3 region has 13 residues. After removal of 5 bases from V and 2 bases from J, the junction contained 2 bases not matched to a gene. Germline V gene data show CDR1 as MNHEY and CDR2 as SVGAGI. The CDR3 is CASSRDSNYGYTF. The CDR3 coding sequence is TGTGCCAGCAGTCGGGACAGCAACTATGGCTACACCTTC.

The V gene is TRBV19, the J gene TRBJ2-5; D perhaps matches TRBD2 (5 bases). CDR1 and CDR2 from the germline V gene are LNHDA and SQIVND (reference sequence). V dropped 2 bases and J dropped 3 bases, with 7 bases sitting between them. This CDR3 is built from 13 residues. This CDR3 is CASSIKREETQYF. In nucleotides, the CDR3 is TGTGCCAGTAGTATAAAGAGGGAAGAGACCCAGTACTTC. Drawing the rest from reference TRBV19 and TRBJ2-5, the complete variable domain is DGGITQSPKYLFRKEGQNVTLSCEQNLNHDAMYWYRQDPGQGLRLIYYSQIVNDFQKGDIAEGYSVSREKKESFPLTVTSAQKNPTAFYLCASSIKREETQYFGPGTRLLVL.

V gene TRBV6-6 combines with J gene TRBJ2-7, with D uncertain. Germline values: CDR1 MNHNY, CDR2 SVGAGI (reference sequence). The V end was cut by 0 bases, the J end by 0 bases, with 9 bases between. The CDR3 has 15 amino acids. CDR3 residues: CASSYSTASSYEQYF. CDR3 coding DNA: TGTGCCAGCAGTTACTCGACTGCCAGCTCCTACGAGCAGTACTTC.

This sequence joins TRBV12-5 and TRBJ1-1; the D is unclear. Trimming stripped 5 bases from V and 4 bases from J, with 11 bases between. Germline CDR1 and CDR2: LGHNT and FRNRAP. This CDR3 has 13 amino acids. The CDR3 DNA sequence: TGTGCTAGTGGTCCCGGTTTAAGCACTGAAGCTTTCTTT. The encoded protein is CASGPGLSTEAFF.